A single sample gave rise to the 5 T cell receptor beta chains below, sequenced in a study of T cell changes during pregnancy in multiple sclerosis. This table comes from immunoSEQ multiplex PCR, and its TCRdb copy is limited to in-frame clones, with some not included. The table has more than 70,000 clones, 91% seen once. This sample comprised peripheral blood, obtained after pregnancy. The origin of the receptors is a female donor in good health, enrolled as a control in a pregnancy study.

V is TRBV2 and J is TRBJ2-7, with 9 bases lining up with TRBD1. The CDR3 spans 16 residues. With V trimmed by 2 bases and J by 2 bases, 7 bases remained unmatched. Germline V gene lookup returns CDR1 SNHLY and CDR2 FYNNEI. The CDR3 DNA reads TGTGCCAGCAGTGAATTAAGGGGACAGGGCGCCTACGAGCAGTACTTC. Translation: CASSELRGQGAYEQYF.

The chain links TRBV6-1 to TRBJ2-2; D may be TRBD1 (7 bases). The germline V and J ends were trimmed by 10 bases and 2 bases, with 11 bases remaining between them. This CDR3 spans 13 amino acids. The V gene's germline CDR1 is MNHNS and CDR2 SASEGT. The CDR3 sequence is CATGGPNTGELFF. The CDR3 coding sequence is TGTGCCACAGGGGGGCCAAACACCGGGGAGCTGTTTTTT.

This chain connects TRBV28 to TRBJ2-2, with 7 bases fitting TRBD1. The V gene's germline CDR1 is MDHEN and CDR2 SYDVKM. The V and J ends lost 5 bases and 3 bases, in that order; junction bases with no gene match: 3. CDR3 length: 14 amino acids. The CDR3 DNA follows: TGTGCCAGCAGTCAAACAGGGGACACCGGGGAGCTGTTTTTT. Residues: CASSQTGDTGELFF. Full variable domain (outside the CDR3, taken from reference TRBV28 and TRBJ2-2): DVKVTQSSRYLVKRTGEKVFLECVQDMDHENMFWYRQDPGLGLRLIYFSYDVKMKEKGDIPEGYSVSREKKERFSLILESASTNQTSMYLCASSQTGDTGELFFGEGSRLTVL.

The chain is built from TRBV7-2 and TRBJ2-7; 10 nucleotides align to TRBD2. Germline CDR1 reads SGHTA; CDR2 reads FQGNSA. V lost 0 bases and J lost 1; bases outside the gene matches: 9. The CDR3 extends over 18 amino acids. CDR3 sequence: CASSLAGQRGGRSYEQYF. CDR3 nucleotides: TGTGCCAGCAGCTTAGCCGGCCAGCGGGGGGGCCGATCCTACGAGCAGTACTTC.

The chain is built from TRBV4-3 and TRBJ2-7; 12 bases are a match to TRBD2. There are 16 residues in the CDR3. Germline-derived CDR1 and CDR2 are LGHNA and YSLEER. V was clipped by 4 bases and J by 7 bases; unmatched bases: 11. DNA of the CDR3: TGCGCCAGCAGCCTTGGACTAGCGGGGTCCCCAGGGGAGCAGTACTTC. It translates to CASSLGLAGSPGEQYF.